This paragraph covers one T cell receptor (beta chain) sequence. Relative to its sample, this clone is medium-sized (0.01 to 0.1%). This clone's antigen is unknown. Base qualities are not provided; no much larger clone lies one nucleotide away. Each collaborating institution followed its own protocols to collect whole blood in K2EDTA tubes. For TCRbeta analysis, collaborators shipped samples in one of three forms: frozen whole blood, isolated PBMCs, or DNA extracted from either of those sample types. This entry is derived from a study of blood T cell repertoires in COVID-19 (dated by TCRdb to about 2020). Some background on the complete study: The collaborator samples originated in the United States, Italy and Spain and spanned the acute and convalescent phases of COVID-19. Nearly every sample came with metadata listing a de-identified subject ID, COVID-19 status, age in years and sex. The repertoires were released in a freely available public database meant as a resource for research on the immune response to SARS-CoV-2. HLA class I and class II types, where available, came from metadata supplied by the sample provider rather than from assay-based typing. The samples were drawn from two sources: the first 160 participants of the ongoing ImmuneRACE study, and over 950 subjects contributed by 6 global collaborators. The prospective study material was composed of cDNA or gDNA derived from T cells, B-cell-depleted T cells, or PBMCs. Deeply sampled blood TCRbeta repertoires from subjects exposed to, actively infected with, or recovered from COVID-19 were included in the dataset.

The study at large found these results: Clinical and demographic metadata were provided uncurated, with the amount varying by source and participant.

TCRbeta CDR3 regions were amplified from genomic DNA by means of the immunoSEQ Assay, a bias-controlled multiplex PCR. The original pipeline was this. The number of nucleated cells in each sample was estimated from the amplification of reference gene primers within the assay. To quantify the absolute abundance of each unique TCRbeta CDR3 rearrangement, sequence reads were collapsed and filtered. For each sample, productive Simpson clonality was calculated as the square root of Simpson's diversity index across productive rearrangements. Not all clones reach the TCRdb copy of this immuneACCESS table, which keeps in-frame sequences only. Checked studies attribute under half of the gap to unresolved V genes and leave the rest unexplained. V, J and clone size were drawn from that table, and D and trimming were deduced from the DNA. Within this sample are about 23,000 clones, with around 90% of them counted one time only. Of the sample, approximately 20% is held by the ten largest clones.

The CDR3 has 15 amino acids, counting the end cysteine and phenylalanine. Of the read, only the CDR3 DNA is kept; its 45 bases are in frame from base 1. CDR1 and CDR2 (MNHEY, SVGEGT) derive from the germline V gene. From V the trimming removes 4 bases and from J it removes 4 bases, while the gene matches leave 8 bases of the junction unaccounted for. The sample was peripheral blood. The rearrangement combines TRBV6-2 or TRBV6-3 with TRBJ2-7; TRBD1 lines up with 9 middle nucleotides. The TCR comes from a man between 65 and 85 years old in a cohort sampled during active COVID-19. The DNA reads as follows: TGTGCCAGCAGTTCCACAGGGGGCAGGTTTTACGAGCAGTACTTC. Its amino acids are CASSSTGGRFYEQYF.